Presented here are 20 T cell receptor beta chains from one specimen sequenced in a study of identical twins. MiXCR, applied by TCRdb to the 5' RACE reads, yields one record per CDR3 protein. The table lists around 530,000 distinct CDR3 sequences, 12% to 15% of them singletons, with roughly 0.4% in the top ten. The sample was also reused in another study, on yellow fever vaccine responses in identical twins.

The sequencing input was CD4+ T cells sorted from blood. These receptor sequences come from a woman aged 18-29 years in good health.

CDR3 coding DNA: TGCAGTGCTAGAGATAGGACAGGGTGGCCCAATCAGCCCCAGCATTTT. This sequence encodes CSARDRTGWPNQPQHF. The gene calls are TRBV20-1 and TRBJ1-5, with 8 bases aligning to TRBD1. In germline, CDR1 is DFQATT, CDR2 SNEGSKA (reference sequence). V lost 0 bases to trimming and J lost 3 bases; unmatched junction nucleotides: 7. The CDR3 is made up of 16 amino acids.

This rearrangement joins TRBV7-4 to TRBJ2-4; the D is unclear. The CDR3 has 16 amino acids. Trimming cost V 1 base and J 0 bases, with 10 bases left between them. Per germline, CDR1 SGHVT and CDR2 SQSDAQ. In DNA form, the CDR3 reads TGTGCCAGCAGCTTAGGGCTAGTAGTAGCCAAAAACATTCAGTACTTC. It codes for CASSLGLVVAKNIQYF.

The chain employs TRBV5-1 and TRBJ2-4; no clear D. Germline CDR1 SGHRS, CDR2 YFSETQ. The CDR3 spans 17 residues. V lost 0 bases and J lost 0, with 13 bases in between. CDR3 protein: CASSLDGDPVAKNIQYF. CDR3 coding DNA: TGCGCCAGCAGCTTGGATGGAGATCCTGTAGCCAAAAACATTCAGTACTTC.

This chain joins TRBV11-1 and TRBJ1-1; D gene uncertain. The V gene's germline CDR1 is SGHAT and CDR2 FQDESV (reference sequence). Trimming stripped 4 bases from V and 4 bases from J, with 28 bases between. The CDR3 runs to 19 residues. In DNA form, the CDR3 reads TGTGCCAGCAGCTCCGGTGCCCTTCTGACACCTAGCATTCGCACTGAAGCTTTCTTT. Translated, it gives CASSSGALLTPSIRTEAFF.

This clonotype was seen only a few times. V gene TRBV7-7 combines with J gene TRBJ2-1; 12 bases agree with TRBD2. Trimming at V came to 5 bases and at J to 7 bases, leaving 9 bases not matched to a gene. The CDR3 runs 16 residues. Per germline, CDR1 SSHAT and CDR2 FNYEAQ (reference sequence). The CDR3 reads CASSPSGLAGGNEQFF. The CDR3 DNA sequence: TGTGCCAGCAGCCCGTCCGGTCTAGCGGGAGGGAATGAGCAGTTCTTC.

The V and J genes are TRBV10-3 and TRBJ2-2, with D perhaps matching TRBD2 (6 bases). Germline CDR1 and CDR2: ENHRY and SYGVKD. V shed 6 bases and J shed 6 bases, with 14 bases lying between them. The CDR3 consists of 14 residues. The CDR3 sequence is CAIRDITGAGELFF. Here the CDR3 DNA reads TGTGCCATCAGGGATATAACGGGGGCCGGGGAGCTGTTTTTT.

Only a few counts were recorded for this clonotype. This chain joins TRBV10-1 and TRBJ2-7, with 10 bases matching TRBD2. The CDR3 spans 12 residues. Germline CDR1 is WNHNN and CDR2 is SYGVQD (reference sequence). V shed 4 bases and J 8 bases; nucleotides not matched to a gene: 2. CDR3 coding DNA: TGCGCCAGCAGTGGGACTAGCGGAAAGCAGTACTTC. Protein: CASSGTSGKQYF.

The chain links TRBV15 to TRBJ2-7; TRBD2 aligns across 9 bases. V shed 5 bases and J 3 bases; nucleotides not matched to a gene: 8. This CDR3 comprises 15 residues. Germline lookup yields CDR1 LNHNV and CDR2 YYDKDF (reference sequence). The CDR3, as DNA: TGTGCCACCAGCCAAATAGCGGGAGTTAACTACGAGCAGTACTTC. Protein product: CATSQIAGVNYEQYF.

Only a few counts were recorded for this clonotype. The V and J genes are TRBV6-5 and TRBJ1-1, with 8 positions matching TRBD1. The CDR3 loop spans 15 amino acids. V was clipped by 0 bases and J by 6 bases; unmatched bases: 6. Germline-derived CDR1 and CDR2 are MNHEY and SVGAGI. The DNA of the CDR3 is TGTGCCAGCAGTTACTCAGGCGCAGGGGGCCCTGAAGCTTTCTTT. Amino acids: CASSYSGAGGPEAFF.

This chain uses TRBV20-1 with TRBJ2-1; 9 nucleotides align to TRBD1. CDR1 is DFQATT and CDR2 is SNEGSKA in the germline V gene (reference sequence). This CDR3 has 15 amino acids. The V and J ends lost 3 bases and 9 bases, in that order; junction bases with no gene match: 12. CDR3 DNA sequence: TGCAGTGCTAGTTCCGGGACAGGGTTAACTAGTGAGCAGTTCTTC. Its protein product is CSASSGTGLTSEQFF.

This clonotype came up a few times. The chain uses TRBV3-1 and TRBJ2-3; TRBD2 matches at 10 bases. V shed 0 bases and J 1 base; nucleotides not matched to a gene: 4. Germline V gene data show CDR1 as LGHDT and CDR2 as YNNKEL (reference sequence). The CDR3 sequence is 17 residues long. The CDR3, as DNA: TGTGCCAGCAGCCAAGATCTCGGGACTAGCGGCACAGATACGCAGTATTTT. This encodes CASSQDLGTSGTDTQYF.

This clonotype has just a few counts. The chain is built from TRBV20-1 and TRBJ2-1; D ambiguous. V was clipped by 5 bases and J by 0 bases, with 14 bases between them. Germline V lookup: CDR1 DFQATT, CDR2 SNEGSKA (reference sequence). The CDR3 has 15 residues. The CDR3 nucleotides read TGCAGTGCTGTCCCGGGCGCCAGCTCCTACAATGAGCAGTTCTTC. Protein sequence: CSAVPGASSYNEQFF.

The CDR3 DNA reads as TGCGCCAGCAGCTTCTTGGGTCCGATCAATGGCTACGAGCAGTACTTC. Residues: CASSFLGPINGYEQYF. V usage is TRBV5-1 and J usage is TRBJ2-7; D uncertain. The CDR3 length is 16 residues. Germline CDR1 is SGHRS and CDR2 is YFSETQ. The germline V and J ends were trimmed by 2 bases and 3 bases, with 18 bases remaining between them.

This chain connects TRBV12-3 or TRBV12-4 to TRBJ2-2; 8 bases align to TRBD1. The V gene end was trimmed by 6 bases and the J gene end by 2 bases; junction bases not matched to a gene: 5. This CDR3 region has 15 residues. This CDR3 reads CASRTGVHNTGELFF. For the CDR3, the DNA is TGTGCCAGCAGGACAGGGGTTCACAACACCGGGGAGCTGTTTTTT.

The J gene is TRBJ2-1, the V gene TRBV6-1, with TRBD2 identical over 7 bases. Germline-derived CDR1 and CDR2 are MNHNS and SASEGT. The CDR3 sequence is 14 residues long. V trimming: 7 bases; J trimming: 7 bases; junction bases outside the gene matches: 10. CDR3 in DNA: TGTGCCAGCAATCGACTAGCCCGGGGGAATGAGCAGTTCTTC. It yields the protein CASNRLARGNEQFF.

The chain employs TRBV14 and TRBJ1-1; TRBD1 agrees at 10 bases. Germline V gene lookup returns CDR1 SGHDN and CDR2 FVKESK. The V and J ends lost 3 bases and 6 bases, in that order; junction bases with no gene match: 7. The CDR3 length is 15 residues. CDR3 DNA: TGTGCCAGCAGCCATCTCCGGGACAGGGGATCTGAAGCTTTCTTT. This codes for CASSHLRDRGSEAFF.

The chain combines TRBV6-6 with TRBJ1-2; D is possibly TRBD1 (6 bases). The V and J ends lost 8 bases and 8 bases respectively, with 15 bases between them. CDR1 MNHNY and CDR2 SVGAGI come from the germline V gene (reference sequence). This CDR3 is built from 12 residues. Here the CDR3 reads CASFGTPLGYTF. The CDR3 DNA follows: TGTGCCAGCTTCGGGACACCTCTAGGCTACACCTTC.

V is TRBV21-1 and J is TRBJ2-7. TRBV21-1 is shown as a pseudogene. This CDR3 has 15 amino acids. CDR3 amino acids: CASSKHSGRAHEQYF. CDR3 sequence (DNA): TGTGCCAGCAGCAAACACAGCGGGAGGGCCCACGAGCAGTACTTC.

V and J are TRBV29-1 and TRBJ1-3, with unresolved D. The CDR3 has 14 amino acids. Trimming took 6 bases from V and 1 from J, leaving 13 bases between them. Per the germline V gene, CDR1 is SQVTM and CDR2 is ANQGSEA. CDR3 DNA sequence: TGCAGCGTCCCGGTAGGAGCATCTGGAAACACCATATATTTT. It codes for CSVPVGASGNTIYF. Variable domain in full (rest from reference TRBV29-1 and TRBJ1-3): SAVISQKPSRDICQRGTSLTIQCQVDSQVTMMFWYRQQPGQSLTLIATANQGSEATYESGFVIDKFPISRPNLTFSTLTVSNMSPEDSSIYLCSVPVGASGNTIYFGEGSWLTVV.

The chain links TRBV6-1 to TRBJ2-7, with 10 bases aligning to TRBD1. V lost 5 bases and J lost 3; bases outside the gene matches: 7. This CDR3 comprises 15 residues. Germline CDR1 is MNHNS and CDR2 is SASEGT. The CDR3 sequence is CASSPVGTGDYEQYV. The DNA of the CDR3 is TGTGCCAGCAGTCCGGTGGGGACAGGGGACTACGAGCAGTACGTC.